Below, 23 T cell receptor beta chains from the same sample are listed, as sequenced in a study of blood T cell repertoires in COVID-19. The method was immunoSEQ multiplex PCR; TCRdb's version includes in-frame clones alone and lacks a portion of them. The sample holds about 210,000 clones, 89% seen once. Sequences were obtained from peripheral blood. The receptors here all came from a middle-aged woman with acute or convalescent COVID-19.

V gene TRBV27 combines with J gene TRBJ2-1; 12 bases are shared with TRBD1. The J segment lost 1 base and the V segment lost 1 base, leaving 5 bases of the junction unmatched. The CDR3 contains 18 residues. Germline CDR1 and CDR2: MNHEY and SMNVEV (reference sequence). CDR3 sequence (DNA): TGTGCCAGCAGTTTATTGGGGACAGGGGGCGGGTCCTACAATGAGCAGTTCTTC. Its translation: CASSLLGTGGGSYNEQFF.

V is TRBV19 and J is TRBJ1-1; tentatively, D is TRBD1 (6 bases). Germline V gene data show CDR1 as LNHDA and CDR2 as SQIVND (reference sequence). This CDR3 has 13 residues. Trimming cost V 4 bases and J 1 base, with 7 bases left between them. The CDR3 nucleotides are TGTGCCAGTAGTAAACAGGGGAACACTGAAGCTTTCTTT. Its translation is CASSKQGNTEAFF. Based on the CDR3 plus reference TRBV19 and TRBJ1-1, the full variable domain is DGGITQSPKYLFRKEGQNVTLSCEQNLNHDAMYWYRQDPGQGLRLIYYSQIVNDFQKGDIAEGYSVSREKKESFPLTVTSAQKNPTAFYLCASSKQGNTEAFFGQGTRLTVV.

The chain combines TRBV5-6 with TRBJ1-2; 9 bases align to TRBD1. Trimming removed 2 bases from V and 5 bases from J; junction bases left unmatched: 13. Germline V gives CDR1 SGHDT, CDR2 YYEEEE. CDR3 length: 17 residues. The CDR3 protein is CASSFPTPGQGKYGYTF. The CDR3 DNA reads TGTGCCAGCAGCTTCCCTACCCCCGGACAGGGGAAATATGGCTACACCTTC.

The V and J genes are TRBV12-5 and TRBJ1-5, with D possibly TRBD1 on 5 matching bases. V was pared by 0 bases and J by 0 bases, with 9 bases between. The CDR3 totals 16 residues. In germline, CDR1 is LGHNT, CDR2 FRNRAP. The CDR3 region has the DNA TGTGCTAGTGGTTTGGTAGGGGAACCTAGCAATCAGCCCCAGCATTTT. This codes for CASGLVGEPSNQPQHF.

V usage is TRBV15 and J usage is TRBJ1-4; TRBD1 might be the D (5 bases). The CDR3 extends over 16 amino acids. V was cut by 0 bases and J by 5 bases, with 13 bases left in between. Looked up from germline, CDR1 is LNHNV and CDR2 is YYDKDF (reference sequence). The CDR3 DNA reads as TGTGCCACCAGCAGAGACCAGGGACTGACGAATGAAAAACTGTTTTTT. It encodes CATSRDQGLTNEKLFF.

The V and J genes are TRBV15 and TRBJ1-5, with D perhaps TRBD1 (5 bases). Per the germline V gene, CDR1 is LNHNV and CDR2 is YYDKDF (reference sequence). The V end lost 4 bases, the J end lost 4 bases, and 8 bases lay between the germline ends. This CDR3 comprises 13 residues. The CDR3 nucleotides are TGTGCCACCAGCACAGACAGAAATCAGCCCCAGCATTTT. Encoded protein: CATSTDRNQPQHF.

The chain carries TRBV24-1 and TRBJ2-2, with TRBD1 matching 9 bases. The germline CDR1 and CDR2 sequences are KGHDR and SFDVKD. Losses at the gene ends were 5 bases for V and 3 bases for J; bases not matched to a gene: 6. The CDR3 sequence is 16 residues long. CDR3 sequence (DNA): TGTGCCACCAGTGTCGGACAGGGGCGCGACACCGGGGAGCTGTTTTTT. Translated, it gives CATSVGQGRDTGELFF.

CDR3 DNA sequence: TGCGCCAGCAGCGTGACAGGGTATAATGAGCAGTTCTTC. Protein sequence: CASSVTGYNEQFF. The V and J genes are TRBV5-1 and TRBJ2-1; 7 bases are shared with TRBD1. Per germline, CDR1 SGHRS and CDR2 YFSETQ. Germline trimming cut 4 bases from V and 7 bases from J; bases unmatched to any gene: 5. The CDR3 loop spans 13 amino acids.

The CDR3 nucleotides read TGTGCCAGCAGTAGTAGTGACAGGGGTGATTCACCCCTCCACTTT. Protein product: CASSSSDRGDSPLHF. The chain has TRBV2 and TRBJ1-6; TRBD1 matches at 8 bases. J gave up 8 bases and V 5 bases, and 8 bases lay outside the gene matches. Germline CDR1 is SNHLY and CDR2 is FYNNEI. CDR3 length: 15 amino acids.

Here the CDR3 reads CASSPLGDHGTKTEAFF. The CDR3 DNA reads TGTGCCAGCAGTCCTCTTGGAGATCACGGGACAAAAACTGAAGCTTTCTTT. The chain uses TRBV6-6 and TRBJ1-1; D might be TRBD1 (6 bases). Germline V gene data show CDR1 as MNHNY and CDR2 as SVGAGI (reference sequence). Trimming cost V 5 bases and J 5 bases, with 24 bases left between them. The CDR3 contains 17 residues.

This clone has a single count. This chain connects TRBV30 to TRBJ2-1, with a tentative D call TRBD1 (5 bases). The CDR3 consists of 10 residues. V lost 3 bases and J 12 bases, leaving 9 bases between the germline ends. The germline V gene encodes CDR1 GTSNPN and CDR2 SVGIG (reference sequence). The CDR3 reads CAWRGPRQFF. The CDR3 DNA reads TGTGCCTGGAGGGGGCCAAGGCAGTTCTTC.

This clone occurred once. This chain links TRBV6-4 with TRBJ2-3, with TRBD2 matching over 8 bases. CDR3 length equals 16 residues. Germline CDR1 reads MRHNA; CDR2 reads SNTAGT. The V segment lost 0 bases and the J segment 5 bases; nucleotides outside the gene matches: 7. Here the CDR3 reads CASSDSLTGGRDTQYF. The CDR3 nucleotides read TGTGCCAGCAGTGACTCGCTAACGGGGGGGCGAGATACGCAGTATTTT.

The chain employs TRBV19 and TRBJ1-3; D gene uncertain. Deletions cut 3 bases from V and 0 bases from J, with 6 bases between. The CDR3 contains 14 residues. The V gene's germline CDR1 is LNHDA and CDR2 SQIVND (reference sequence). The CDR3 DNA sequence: TGTGCCAGTAGTATCAGTTCCTCTGGAAACACCATATATTTT. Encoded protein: CASSISSSGNTIYF.

The CDR3 sequence: CASSWTGGNQPQHF. For the CDR3, the DNA is TGTGCCAGCAGTTGGACAGGGGGCAATCAGCCCCAGCATTTT. The chain has TRBV27 and TRBJ1-5; 9 bases fit TRBD1. The V gene's germline CDR1 is MNHEY and CDR2 SMNVEV (reference sequence). V trimming: 4 bases; J trimming: 2 bases; junction bases outside the gene matches: 0. This CDR3 region has 14 residues.

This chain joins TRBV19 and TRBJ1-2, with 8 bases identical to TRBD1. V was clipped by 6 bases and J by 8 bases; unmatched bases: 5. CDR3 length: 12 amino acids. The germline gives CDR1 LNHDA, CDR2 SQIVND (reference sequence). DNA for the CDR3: TGTGCCAGTAGAGTCAGGGGGCAAGGCTACACCTTC. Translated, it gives CASRVRGQGYTF.

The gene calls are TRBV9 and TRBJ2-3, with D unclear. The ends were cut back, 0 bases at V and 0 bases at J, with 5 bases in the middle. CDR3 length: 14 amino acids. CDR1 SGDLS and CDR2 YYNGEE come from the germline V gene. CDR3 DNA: TGTGCCAGCAGCGTAGGAGCCAGCACAGATACGCAGTATTTT. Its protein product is CASSVGASTDTQYF. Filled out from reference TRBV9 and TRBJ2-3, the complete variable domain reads DSGVTQTPKHLITATGQRVTLRCSPRSGDLSVYWYQQSLDQGLQFLIQYYNGEERAKGNILERFSAQQFPDLHSELNLSSLELGDSALYFCASSVGASTDTQYFGPGTRLTVL.

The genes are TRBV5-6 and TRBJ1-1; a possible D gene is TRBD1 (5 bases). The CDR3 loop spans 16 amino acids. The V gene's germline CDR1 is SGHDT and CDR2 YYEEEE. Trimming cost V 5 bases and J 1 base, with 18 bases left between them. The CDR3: CASRKWLGRANTEAFF. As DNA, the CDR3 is TGTGCCAGCAGGAAGTGGCTAGGCAGGGCGAACACTGAAGCTTTCTTT.

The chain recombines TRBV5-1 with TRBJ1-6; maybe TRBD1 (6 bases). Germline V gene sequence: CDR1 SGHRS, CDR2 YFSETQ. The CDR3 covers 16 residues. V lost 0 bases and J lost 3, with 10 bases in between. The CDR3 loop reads CASSLAQGNYNSPLHF. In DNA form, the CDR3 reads TGCGCCAGCAGCTTGGCCCAGGGGAACTATAATTCACCCCTCCACTTT.

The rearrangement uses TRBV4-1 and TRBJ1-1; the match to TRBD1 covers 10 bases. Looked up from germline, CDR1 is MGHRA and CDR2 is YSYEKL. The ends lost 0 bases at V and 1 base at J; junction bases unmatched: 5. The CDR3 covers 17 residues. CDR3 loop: CASSQEGGQGRNTEAFF. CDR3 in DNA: TGCGCCAGCAGCCAAGAAGGGGGACAGGGGCGGAACACTGAAGCTTTCTTT.

CDR3 nucleotides: TGTGCCAGCAGTTCCCTACAGGGGGCTTCCGGGGAGCTGTTTTTT. It encodes CASSSLQGASGELFF. The chain employs TRBV6-5 and TRBJ2-2; TRBD1 matches at 9 bases. There are 15 residues in the CDR3. The germline gives CDR1 MNHEY, CDR2 SVGAGI. The ends lost 4 bases at V and 6 bases at J; junction bases unmatched: 6.

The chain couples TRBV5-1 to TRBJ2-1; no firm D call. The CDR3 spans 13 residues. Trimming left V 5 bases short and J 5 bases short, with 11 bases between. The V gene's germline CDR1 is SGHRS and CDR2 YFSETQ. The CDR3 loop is CASSGQVDNEQFF. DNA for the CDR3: TGCGCCAGCAGTGGTCAGGTCGACAATGAGCAGTTCTTC.

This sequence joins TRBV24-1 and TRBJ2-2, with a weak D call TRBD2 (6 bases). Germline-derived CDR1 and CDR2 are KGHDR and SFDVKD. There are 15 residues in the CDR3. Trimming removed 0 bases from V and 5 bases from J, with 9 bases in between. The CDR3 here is CATSDLWRETGELFF. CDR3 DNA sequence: TGTGCCACCAGTGATTTGTGGAGGGAAACCGGGGAGCTGTTTTTT.

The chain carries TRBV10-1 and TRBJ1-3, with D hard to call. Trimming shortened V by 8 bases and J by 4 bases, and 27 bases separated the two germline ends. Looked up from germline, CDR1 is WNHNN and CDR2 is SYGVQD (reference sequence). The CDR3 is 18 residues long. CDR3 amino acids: CASPVSLPAQRAGNTIYF. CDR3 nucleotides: TGCGCCAGCCCCGTTTCCCTGCCTGCCCAACGCGCGGGAAACACCATATATTTT.